This T cell receptor (beta chain) was captured by sequencing in a study of blood T cell repertoires in COVID-19. Across the study: Italy, Spain and the United States were the sources of the convalescent and acute COVID-19 samples. Sample material is recorded as cDNA or gDNA derived from T cells, B-cell-depleted T cells, or PBMCs.

In germline, CDR1 is LNHDA, CDR2 SQIVND (reference sequence). CDR3 length: 16 amino acids. V lost 5 bases to trimming and J lost 0 bases, with 14 bases between them. Per the original data handling: Estimation of nucleated cell counts was performed using reference gene primer amplification. Profiling relied on immunoSEQ multiplex PCR, and the TCRdb table lists in-frame clones only, not all of them. Clone size and V and J calls were adopted from that table, with D and trimming inferred from the DNA. The sample holds some 250,000 clones, 75% to 90% seen once. This sequence joins TRBV19 and TRBJ1-5; D uncertain. Sequencing was done on a sample of peripheral blood. The origin of this receptor is a woman in her twenties or thirties who had recovered from COVID-19. The CDR3 DNA is TGTGCCAGTAGTCCCGACGAGGGAATTAGCAATCAGCCCCAGCATTTT. Protein product: CASSPDEGISNQPQHF.